The 24 T cell receptor beta chains below come from one sample, sequenced in a study of breast tumors, draining lymph nodes, adjacent tissues. TCRdb called the multiplex PCR reads again in MiXCR, with one record for every CDR3 protein. The table lists some 66,000 distinct CDR3 sequences, roughly 57% of them singletons, with approximately 19% in the top ten. The source material was breast tumor tissue. The receptor set was obtained from a female donor with breast cancer. Some clones in this sample may be carry-over from other donors' samples.

The V gene is TRBV7-2, the J gene TRBJ2-5; possible D gene TRBD2, 7 bases. The CDR3 is 17 residues long. V dropped 1 base and J dropped 5 bases, with 20 bases sitting between them. The germline CDR1 and CDR2 sequences are SGHTA and FQGNSA. The CDR3 loop reads CASSLGRTAWGGETQYF. The CDR3 DNA reads as TGTGCCAGCAGCTTAGGAAGGACAGCCTGGGGAGGGGAGACCCAGTACTTC.

V is TRBV9 and J is TRBJ2-6; D may be TRBD1 (7 bases). V lost 3 bases, J lost 0 bases, and 13 bases lay in between. CDR3 size: 17 residues. CDR1 and CDR2 from the germline V gene are SGDLS and YYNGEE. CDR3 protein: CASSEEGAISGANVLTF. CDR3 bases: TGTGCCAGCAGCGAGGAGGGGGCTATCTCTGGGGCCAACGTCCTGACTTTC.

As concerns this clonotype: Because it lacks the conserved phenylalanine or tryptophan at the end, this CDR3 is likely a read error. No DNA is shown, since the ends of the CDR3 on it are uncertain; the CDR3 is the one TCRdb lists. The V gene is TRBV10-3, the J gene TRBJ2-6. The CDR3 length is 8 residues, termini included. In germline, CDR1 is ENHRY, CDR2 SYGVKD. CDR3 protein: CAISESTS.

There are a few counts of this clonotype. This may be a read error: a much more frequent sequence differs by one nucleotide. This chain uses TRBV11-2 with TRBJ2-7; D might be TRBD1 (7 bases). V gave up 6 bases and J gave up 0 bases, with 18 bases separating them. Per germline, CDR1 SGHAT and CDR2 FQNNGV. The CDR3 covers 16 residues. CDR3 DNA: TGTGCCAGCAGTTTGGGAGGACAGGCGGCCTCCTACGAGCAGTACTTC. Its protein is CASSLGGQAASYEQYF.

This chain connects TRBV2 to TRBJ1-3; 9 nucleotides line up with TRBD1. This CDR3 has 16 residues. V was clipped by 10 bases and J by 2 bases; unmatched bases: 12. Germline V lookup: CDR1 SNHLY, CDR2 FYNNEI. CDR3 in DNA: TGTGCCATCTCCTGGGGGACAGGGTGGACTGGAAACACCATATATTTT. It is translated as CAISWGTGWTGNTIYF.

V is TRBV30 and J is TRBJ1-4, with a possible D match to TRBD1 (6 bases). This CDR3 contains 13 residues. From germline, CDR1 is GTSNPN and CDR2 SVGIG (reference sequence). V lost 2 bases to trimming and J lost 6 bases, with 10 bases between them. The chain's CDR3 is CAWSRTVDEKLFF. The CDR3 coding sequence is TGTGCCTGGAGTCGGACAGTGGATGAAAAACTGTTTTTT.

The chain is built from TRBV9 and TRBJ1-2; D not resolved. This CDR3 is 11 amino acids long. Trimming shortened V by 7 bases and J by 8 bases, and 12 bases separated the two germline ends. Germline CDR1 reads SGDLS; CDR2 reads YYNGEE. CDR3: CASSRAKGYTF. The CDR3 bases are TGTGCCAGCTCGCGGGCCAAGGGCTACACCTTC.

This chain connects TRBV19 to TRBJ2-2; D may be TRBD2 (6 bases). The germline gives CDR1 LNHDA, CDR2 SQIVND (reference sequence). Deletions cut 10 bases from V and 3 bases from J, with 18 bases between. The CDR3 covers 15 residues. The CDR3, as DNA: TGTGCCACCTCCTTCGGGAGTGGGGACACCGGGGAGCTGTTTTTT. This encodes CATSFGSGDTGELFF.

The chain carries TRBV5-1 and TRBJ2-3, with TRBD1 identical over 9 bases. Germline V gives CDR1 SGHRS, CDR2 YFSETQ. The trim removed 2 bases at V and 3 bases at J, leaving 4 bases unmatched. The CDR3 is 15 residues long. CDR3 region: CASSLGQGRTDTQYF. The CDR3 nucleotides are TGCGCCAGCAGCTTAGGACAGGGGAGGACAGATACGCAGTATTTT.

Regarding this clonotype: No DNA is shown, since the ends of the CDR3 on it are uncertain; the CDR3 is the one TCRdb lists. The genes are TRBV20-1 and TRBJ1-1; the table's TRBD1 call for D was not verified on the DNA. The germline CDR1 and CDR2 sequences are DFQATT and SNEGSKA (reference sequence). The CDR3 region is 16 residues in length, termini included. This CDR3 reads CSARAVGQGSNTEALF.

V usage is TRBV6-1 and J usage is TRBJ1-3; no definite D call. CDR3 length equals 15 residues. Per germline, CDR1 MNHNS and CDR2 SASEGT. V was shortened by 8 bases and J by 8 bases, with 22 bases between the two germline ends. The CDR3 nucleotides are TGTGCCAGCCAAAAGGACGGTAACTATGGCTACACCATATATTTT. It yields the protein CASQKDGNYGYTIYF.

This clonotype was recorded many times. The CDR3 region is CASTSRGPYEQYF. In DNA, the CDR3 is TGTGCCAGCACCTCAAGAGGGCCCTACGAGCAGTACTTC. The chain couples TRBV6-1 to TRBJ2-7, with D maybe TRBD2 (5 bases). Trimming pared 7 bases from V and 2 bases from J, leaving 12 bases between. Per the germline V gene, CDR1 is MNHNS and CDR2 is SASEGT. The CDR3 covers 13 residues.

The rearrangement uses TRBV20-1 and TRBJ2-7, with D possibly being TRBD2 (7 bases). Germline lookup yields CDR1 DFQATT and CDR2 SNEGSKA (reference sequence). CDR3 length equals 14 residues. Trimming took off 3 bases at V and 2 bases at J, with 14 bases between the two ends. CDR3 protein: CSARAEGGTYEQYF. The CDR3 DNA follows: TGCAGTGCTAGGGCCGAGGGGGGGACCTACGAGCAGTACTTC.

The gene calls are TRBV5-5 and TRBJ2-5, with D possibly TRBD2 on 6 matching bases. The germline V and J ends were trimmed by 0 bases and 0 bases, with 9 bases remaining between them. Germline CDR1 and CDR2: SGHKS and YYEKEE (reference sequence). CDR3 length equals 15 residues. The CDR3 DNA follows: TGTGCCAGCAGCTTGGCACGGGGGTACCAAGAGACCCAGTACTTC. Its translation: CASSLARGYQETQYF.

This sequence joins TRBV29-1 and TRBJ2-7; D tentatively fits TRBD1 or TRBD2 (5 bases each). The germline V gene encodes CDR1 SQVTM and CDR2 ANQGSEA. CDR3 length equals 13 residues. Trimming took off 3 bases at V and 7 bases at J, with 16 bases between the two ends. CDR3 loop: CSVDVTSGREQYF. The CDR3, as DNA: TGCAGCGTTGATGTCACCTCAGGGAGAGAGCAGTACTTC.

This clonotype showed up many times. The chain carries TRBV15 and TRBJ1-1; maybe TRBD1 (5 bases). V gave up 0 bases and J gave up 10 bases, with 15 bases separating them. The CDR3 runs 14 residues. The germline gives CDR1 LNHNV, CDR2 YYDKDF (reference sequence). CDR3 in amino acids: CATSREGRGGGAFF. The CDR3 nucleotides read TGTGCCACCAGCAGAGAGGGTCGGGGGGGGGGAGCTTTCTTT. Drawing the rest from reference TRBV15 and TRBJ1-1, the complete variable domain is DAMVIQNPRYQVTQFGKPVTLSCSQTLNHNVMYWYQQKSSQAPKLLFHYYDKDFNNEADTPDNFQSRRPNTSFCFLDIRSPGLGDTAMYLCATSREGRGGGAFFGQGTRLTVV.

This clonotype was counted ten times or more. The gene calls are TRBV12-3 or TRBV12-4 and TRBJ2-5; TRBD2 agrees at 7 bases. The CDR3 sequence is 13 residues long. V lost 5 bases, J lost 2 bases, and 2 bases stayed unmatched. The CDR3 region has the DNA TGTGCCAGCAGTCGACTAGCACAAGAGACCCAGTACTTC. Translation gives CASSRLAQETQYF.

V and J are TRBV11-1 and TRBJ1-3; TRBD1 agrees at 8 bases. The CDR3 runs to 16 residues. With V trimmed by 2 bases and J by 7 bases, 10 bases remained unmatched. From germline, CDR1 is SGHAT and CDR2 FQDESV (reference sequence). CDR3 loop: CASSLRPGTGLNTIYF. The CDR3 DNA sequence: TGTGCCAGCAGCTTACGCCCCGGGACAGGTCTGAACACCATATATTTT.

This chain uses TRBV18 with TRBJ2-2, with TRBD2 identical over 14 bases. The germline V gene has CDR1 KGHSH and CDR2 LQKENI. The length of the CDR3 is 16 residues. J was trimmed by 8 bases and V by 0 bases; bases with no gene match: 2. CDR3 sequence reads: CASSPPGLAGGGELFF. Here the CDR3 DNA reads TGTGCCAGCTCACCACCCGGACTAGCGGGAGGTGGGGAGCTGTTTTTT.

This clonotype is a singleton in its sample. V gene TRBV6-1 combines with J gene TRBJ2-5, with TRBD1 matching over 8 bases. Germline V gene sequence: CDR1 MNHNS, CDR2 SASEGT. V was clipped by 5 bases and J by 5 bases; unmatched bases: 7. The CDR3 runs 14 residues. CDR3 amino acids: CASSPRDRRETQYF. CDR3 nucleotide sequence: TGTGCCAGCAGTCCCCGGGACAGGAGGGAGACCCAGTACTTC.

This clonotype was detected ten times or more. This rearrangement joins TRBV30 to TRBJ2-5; weak D call: TRBD1 (6 bases). Per the germline V gene, CDR1 is GTSNPN and CDR2 is SVGIG (reference sequence). V was trimmed by 3 bases and J by 5 bases, leaving 16 bases between them. The CDR3 totals 14 residues. CDR3 amino acids: CAWSSQGMAETQYF. The CDR3 DNA follows: TGTGCCTGGAGCAGTCAGGGGATGGCGGAGACCCAGTACTTC.

This clonotype came up once. The rearrangement joins TRBV20-1 to TRBJ2-1, with D unclear. The CDR3 covers 13 residues. The germline CDR1 and CDR2 sequences are DFQATT and SNEGSKA (reference sequence). V lost 6 bases, J lost 0 bases, and 9 bases lay in between. CDR3 region: CSAADHSYNEQFF. The CDR3, as DNA: TGCAGTGCCGCGGACCACTCCTACAATGAGCAGTTCTTC.

This clonotype turned up a few times. This chain uses TRBV2 with TRBJ2-7; D gene ambiguous. V was clipped by 2 bases and J by 4 bases, with 6 bases between them. This CDR3 has 12 residues. Germline V gene lookup returns CDR1 SNHLY and CDR2 FYNNEI. DNA of the CDR3: TGTGCCAGCAGTGAATGGTTGTACGAGCAGTACTTC. Encoded protein: CASSEWLYEQYF.

The chain combines TRBV9 with TRBJ1-4; a possible D gene is TRBD1 (5 bases). Germline CDR1 and CDR2: SGDLS and YYNGEE. CDR3 length: 15 residues. The V end lost 4 bases, the J end lost 0 bases, and 10 bases lay between the germline ends. The CDR3 is CASSLVGATNEKLFF. CDR3 nucleotide sequence: TGTGCCAGCAGCCTCGTAGGGGCAACTAATGAAAAACTGTTTTTT. The full variable domain, its missing parts supplied by reference TRBV9 and TRBJ1-4, is DSGVTQTPKHLITATGQRVTLRCSPRSGDLSVYWYQQSLDQGLQFLIQYYNGEERAKGNILERFSAQQFPDLHSELNLSSLELGDSALYFCASSLVGATNEKLFFGSGTQLSVL.